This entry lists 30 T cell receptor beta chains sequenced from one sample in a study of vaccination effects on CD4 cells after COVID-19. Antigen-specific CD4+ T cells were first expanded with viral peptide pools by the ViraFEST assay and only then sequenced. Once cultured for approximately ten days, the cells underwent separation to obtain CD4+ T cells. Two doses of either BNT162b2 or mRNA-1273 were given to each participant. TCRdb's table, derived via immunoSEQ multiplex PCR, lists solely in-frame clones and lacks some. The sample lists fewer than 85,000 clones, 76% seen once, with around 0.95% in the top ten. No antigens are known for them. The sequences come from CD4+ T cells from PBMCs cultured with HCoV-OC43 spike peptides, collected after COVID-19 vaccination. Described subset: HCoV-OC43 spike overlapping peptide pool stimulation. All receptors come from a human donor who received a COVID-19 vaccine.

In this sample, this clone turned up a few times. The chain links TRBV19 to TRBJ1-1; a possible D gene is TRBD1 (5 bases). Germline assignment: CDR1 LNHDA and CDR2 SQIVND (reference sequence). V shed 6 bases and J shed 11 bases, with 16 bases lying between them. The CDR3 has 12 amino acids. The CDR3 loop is CASSRVGGTAFF. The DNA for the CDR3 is TGTGCCAGTAGCCGAGTAGGCGGGACGGCTTTCTTT.

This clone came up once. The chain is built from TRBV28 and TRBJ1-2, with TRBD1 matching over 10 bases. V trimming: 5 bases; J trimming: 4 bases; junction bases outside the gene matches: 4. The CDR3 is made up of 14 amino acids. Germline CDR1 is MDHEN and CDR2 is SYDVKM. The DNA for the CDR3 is TGTGCCAGCAGTCGACAGGGGGCTGGCTATGGCTACACCTTC. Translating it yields CASSRQGAGYGYTF.

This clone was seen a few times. The CDR3 spells CASSLRASPDTQYF. CDR3 DNA: TGTGCCAGCAGCTTAAGGGCATCGCCAGATACGCAGTATTTT. The chain has TRBV7-3 and TRBJ2-3, with D unclear. The CDR3 sequence is 14 residues long. Trimming cost V 1 base and J 4 bases, with 9 bases left between them. Germline CDR1 is SGHTA and CDR2 is FQGTGA.

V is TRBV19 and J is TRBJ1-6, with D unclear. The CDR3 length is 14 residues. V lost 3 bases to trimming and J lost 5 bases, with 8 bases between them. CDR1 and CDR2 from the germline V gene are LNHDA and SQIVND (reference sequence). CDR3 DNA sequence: TGTGCCAGTAGTATGCAGCAAAATAATTCACCCCTCCACTTT. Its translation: CASSMQQNNSPLHF. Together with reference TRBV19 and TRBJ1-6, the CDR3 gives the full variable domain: DGGITQSPKYLFRKEGQNVTLSCEQNLNHDAMYWYRQDPGQGLRLIYYSQIVNDFQKGDIAEGYSVSREKKESFPLTVTSAQKNPTAFYLCASSMQQNNSPLHFGNGTRLTVT.

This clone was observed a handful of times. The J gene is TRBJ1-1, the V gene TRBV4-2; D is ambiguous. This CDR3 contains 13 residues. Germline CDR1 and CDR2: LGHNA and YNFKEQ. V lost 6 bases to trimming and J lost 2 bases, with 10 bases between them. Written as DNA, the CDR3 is TGTGCCAGCAGGAATCCAGTAAACACTGAAGCTTTCTTT. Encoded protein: CASRNPVNTEAFF.

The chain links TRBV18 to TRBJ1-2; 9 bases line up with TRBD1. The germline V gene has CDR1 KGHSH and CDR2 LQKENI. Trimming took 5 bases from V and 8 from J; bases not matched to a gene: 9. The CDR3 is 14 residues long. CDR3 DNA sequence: TGTGCCAGCTCATCGGGACAGGGTCGTGGCGGCTACACCTTC. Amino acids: CASSSGQGRGGYTF.

The CDR3 region is CASTRTGAQETQYF. CDR3 coding DNA: TGTGCCAGCACTAGGACGGGGGCCCAAGAGACCCAGTACTTC. The V and J genes are TRBV2 and TRBJ2-5; D is possibly TRBD1 or TRBD2 (6 bases each). The CDR3 loop spans 14 amino acids. V lost 7 bases to trimming and J lost 1 base, with 13 bases between them. Germline V CDR1 and CDR2: SNHLY, FYNNEI.

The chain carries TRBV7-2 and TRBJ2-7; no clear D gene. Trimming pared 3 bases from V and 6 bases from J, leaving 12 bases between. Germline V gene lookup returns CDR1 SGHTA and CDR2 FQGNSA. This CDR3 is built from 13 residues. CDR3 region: CASSFGWAREQYV. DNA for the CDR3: TGTGCCAGCAGCTTTGGGTGGGCCCGCGAGCAGTACGTC.

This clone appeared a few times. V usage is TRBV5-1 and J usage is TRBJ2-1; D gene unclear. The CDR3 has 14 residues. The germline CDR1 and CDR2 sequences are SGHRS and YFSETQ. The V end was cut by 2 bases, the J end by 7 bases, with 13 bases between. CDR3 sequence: CASSLPGSMNEQFF. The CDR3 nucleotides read TGCGCCAGCAGCTTACCCGGTAGTATGAATGAGCAGTTCTTC.

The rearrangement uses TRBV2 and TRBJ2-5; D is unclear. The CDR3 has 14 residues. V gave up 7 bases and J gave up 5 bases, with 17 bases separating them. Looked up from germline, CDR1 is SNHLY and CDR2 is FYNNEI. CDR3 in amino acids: CASNSRGPAETQYF. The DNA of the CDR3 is TGTGCCAGCAACAGTCGAGGTCCAGCCGAGACCCAGTACTTC.

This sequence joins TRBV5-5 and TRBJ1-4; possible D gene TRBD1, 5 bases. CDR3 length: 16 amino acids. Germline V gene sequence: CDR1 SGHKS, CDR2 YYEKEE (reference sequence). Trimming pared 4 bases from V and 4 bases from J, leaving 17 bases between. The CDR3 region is CASSQYPDGGNEKLFF. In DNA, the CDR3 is TGTGCCAGCAGCCAATACCCGGACGGGGGTAATGAAAAACTGTTTTTT. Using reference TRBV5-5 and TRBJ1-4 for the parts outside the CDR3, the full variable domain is DAGVTQSPTHLIKTRGQQVTLRCSPISGHKSVSWYQQVLGQGPQFIFQYYEKEERGRGNFPDRFSARQFPNYSSELNVNALLLGDSALYLCASSQYPDGGNEKLFFGSGTQLSVL.

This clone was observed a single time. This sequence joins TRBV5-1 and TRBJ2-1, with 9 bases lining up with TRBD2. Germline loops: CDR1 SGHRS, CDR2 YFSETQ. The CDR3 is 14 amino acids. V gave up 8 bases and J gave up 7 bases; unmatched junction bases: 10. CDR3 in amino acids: CASTLAGVMNEQFF. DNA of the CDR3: TGCGCCAGTACCTTAGCGGGGGTTATGAATGAGCAGTTCTTC.

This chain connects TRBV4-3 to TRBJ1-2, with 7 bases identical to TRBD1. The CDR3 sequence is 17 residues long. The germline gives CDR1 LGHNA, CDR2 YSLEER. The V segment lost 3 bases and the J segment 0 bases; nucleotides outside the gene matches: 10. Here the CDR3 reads CASSHDRAGGSNYGYTF. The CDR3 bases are TGCGCCAGCAGCCACGACAGGGCGGGGGGGTCTAACTATGGCTACACCTTC.

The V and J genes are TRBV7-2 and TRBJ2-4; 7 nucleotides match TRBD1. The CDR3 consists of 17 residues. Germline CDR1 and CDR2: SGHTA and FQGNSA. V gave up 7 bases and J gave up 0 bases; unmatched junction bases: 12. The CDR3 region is CASTSTGTVLAKNIQYF. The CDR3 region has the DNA TGTGCCAGCACATCAACCGGGACAGTCCTAGCCAAAAACATTCAGTACTTC.

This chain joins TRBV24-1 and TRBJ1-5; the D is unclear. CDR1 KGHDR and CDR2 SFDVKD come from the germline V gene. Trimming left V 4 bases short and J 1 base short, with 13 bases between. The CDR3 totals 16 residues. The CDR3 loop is CATSESRGLSNQPQHF. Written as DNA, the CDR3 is TGTGCCACCAGTGAATCGAGAGGGCTCAGCAATCAGCCCCAGCATTTT.

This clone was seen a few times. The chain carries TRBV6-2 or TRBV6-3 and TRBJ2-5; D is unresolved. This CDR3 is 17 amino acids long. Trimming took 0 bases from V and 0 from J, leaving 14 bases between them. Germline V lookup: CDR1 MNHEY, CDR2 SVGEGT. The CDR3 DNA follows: TGTGCCAGCAGTTACTCGACGCCGGTAACGTACCAAGAGACCCAGTACTTC. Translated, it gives CASSYSTPVTYQETQYF.

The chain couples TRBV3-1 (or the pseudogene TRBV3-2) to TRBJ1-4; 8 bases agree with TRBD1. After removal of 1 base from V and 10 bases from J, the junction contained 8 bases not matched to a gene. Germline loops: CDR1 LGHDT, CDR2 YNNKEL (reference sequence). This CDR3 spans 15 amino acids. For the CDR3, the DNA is TGTGCCAGCAGCCAAGGTGGGGACAGGAGCCTAAAACTGTTTTTT. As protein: CASSQGGDRSLKLFF.

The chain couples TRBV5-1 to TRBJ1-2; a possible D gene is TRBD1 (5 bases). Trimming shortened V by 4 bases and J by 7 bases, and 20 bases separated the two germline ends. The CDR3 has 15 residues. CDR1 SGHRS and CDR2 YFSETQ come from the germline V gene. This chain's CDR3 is CASSPGTPEGTGYTF. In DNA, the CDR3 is TGCGCCAGCAGCCCCGGGACTCCGGAGGGTACTGGCTACACCTTC.

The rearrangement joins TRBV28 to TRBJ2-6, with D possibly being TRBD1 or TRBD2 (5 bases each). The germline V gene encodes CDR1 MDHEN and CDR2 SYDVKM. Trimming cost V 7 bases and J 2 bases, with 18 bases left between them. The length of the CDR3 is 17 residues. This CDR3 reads CASTVPGGSAGANVLTF. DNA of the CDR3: TGTGCCAGCACCGTACCTGGGGGAAGCGCTGGGGCCAACGTCCTGACTTTC.

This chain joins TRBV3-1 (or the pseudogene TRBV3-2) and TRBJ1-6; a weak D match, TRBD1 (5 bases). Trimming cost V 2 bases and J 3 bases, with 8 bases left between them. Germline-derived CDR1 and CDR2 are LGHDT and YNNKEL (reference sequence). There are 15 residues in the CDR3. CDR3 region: CASSQRGYYNSPLHF. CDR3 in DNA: TGTGCCAGCAGCCAAAGGGGCTACTATAATTCACCCCTCCACTTT.

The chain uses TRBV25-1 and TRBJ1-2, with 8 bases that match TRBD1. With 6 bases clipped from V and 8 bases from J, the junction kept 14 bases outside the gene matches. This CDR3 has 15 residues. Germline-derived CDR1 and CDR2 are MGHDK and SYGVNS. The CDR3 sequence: CASSNQGAPRQGYTF. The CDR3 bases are TGTGCCAGCAGCAATCAGGGGGCCCCTCGTCAAGGCTACACCTTC.

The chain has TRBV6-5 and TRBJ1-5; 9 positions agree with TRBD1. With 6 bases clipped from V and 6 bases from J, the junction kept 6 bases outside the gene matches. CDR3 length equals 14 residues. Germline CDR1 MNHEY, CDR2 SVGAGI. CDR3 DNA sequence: TGTGCCAGCAGAACAGGGGGCGATGGTCAGCCCCAGCATTTT. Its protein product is CASRTGGDGQPQHF.

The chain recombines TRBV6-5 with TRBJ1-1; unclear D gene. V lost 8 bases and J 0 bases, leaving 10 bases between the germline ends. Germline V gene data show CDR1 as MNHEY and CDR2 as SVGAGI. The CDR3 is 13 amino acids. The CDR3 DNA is TGTGCCAGCCTCCTTCTTTTGAACACTGAAGCTTTCTTT. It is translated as CASLLLLNTEAFF.

This chain's CDR3 is CASSYSGSGNTIYF. CDR3 sequence (DNA): TGTGCCAGCAGTTACTCGGGGTCTGGAAACACCATATATTTT. The J gene is TRBJ1-3, the V gene TRBV6-6; D unclear. The V gene lost 0 bases and the J gene lost 1 base, with 4 bases spanning the gap. The CDR3 covers 14 residues. Germline V lookup: CDR1 MNHNY, CDR2 SVGAGI (reference sequence).

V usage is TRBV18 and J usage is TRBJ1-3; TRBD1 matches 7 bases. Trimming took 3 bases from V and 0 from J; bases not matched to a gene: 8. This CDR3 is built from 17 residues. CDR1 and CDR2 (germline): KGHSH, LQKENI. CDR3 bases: TGTGCCAGCTCACCCTTGCCGGGACAGACCTCTGGAAACACCATATATTTT. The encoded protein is CASSPLPGQTSGNTIYF. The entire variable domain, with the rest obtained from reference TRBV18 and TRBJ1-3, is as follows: NAGVMQNPRHLVRRRGQEARLRCSPMKGHSHVYWYRQLPEEGLKFMVYLQKENIIDESGMPKERFSAEFPKEGPSILRIQQVVRGDSAAYFCASSPLPGQTSGNTIYFGEGSWLTVV.

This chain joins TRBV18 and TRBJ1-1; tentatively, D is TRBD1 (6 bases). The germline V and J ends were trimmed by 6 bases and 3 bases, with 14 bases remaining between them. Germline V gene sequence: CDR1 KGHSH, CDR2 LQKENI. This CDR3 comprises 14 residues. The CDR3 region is CASSPLRGDTEAFF. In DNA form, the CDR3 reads TGTGCCAGCTCGCCTCTGAGGGGGGACACTGAAGCTTTCTTT.

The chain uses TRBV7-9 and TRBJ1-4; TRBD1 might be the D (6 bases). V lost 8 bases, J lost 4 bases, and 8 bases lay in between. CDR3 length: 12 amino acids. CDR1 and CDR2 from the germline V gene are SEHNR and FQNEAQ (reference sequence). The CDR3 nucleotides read TGTGCCAGCGGACAGTATAATGAAAAACTGTTTTTT. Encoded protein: CASGQYNEKLFF.

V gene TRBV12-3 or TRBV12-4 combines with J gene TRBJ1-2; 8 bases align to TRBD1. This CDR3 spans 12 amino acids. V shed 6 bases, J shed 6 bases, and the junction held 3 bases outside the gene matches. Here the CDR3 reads CASSRGLNGYTF. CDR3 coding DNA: TGTGCCAGCAGCAGGGGGCTGAATGGCTACACCTTC.

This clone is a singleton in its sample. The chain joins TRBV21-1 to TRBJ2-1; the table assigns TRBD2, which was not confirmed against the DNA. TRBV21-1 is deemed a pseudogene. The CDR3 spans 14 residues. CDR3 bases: TGTGCCAGCAGCAAAGTTCGGGAGGACAATGAGCAGTTCTTC. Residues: CASSKVREDNEQFF.

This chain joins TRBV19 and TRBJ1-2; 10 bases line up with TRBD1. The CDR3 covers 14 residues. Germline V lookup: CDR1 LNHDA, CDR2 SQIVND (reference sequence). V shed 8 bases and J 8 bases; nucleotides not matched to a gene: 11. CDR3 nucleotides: TGTGCCAGTGGCCAATTGGGACAGGGGTTAGGCTACACCTTC. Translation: CASGQLGQGLGYTF.